Listed here are 18 T cell receptor beta chains from one sample, sequenced in a study of regulatory T cells in long-lasting Graves disease. The time point denotes: persistent/refractory GD, antithyroid drugs over 5 years with positive TRAb. Scientists built the TCR library using RNA that was extracted from PBMCs. With iRepertoire HTBI primers and Arm-PCR of CDR3 regions, TCR beta libraries were built. MiXCR, run by TCRdb on the multiplex PCR reads, gives a single entry per CDR3 protein. The sample holds over 350,000 distinct CDR3 sequences; about a fifth are singletons and the top ten take less than 25%. Material: peripheral blood mononuclear cells (PBMCs), obtained when the disease was refractory, from a patient treated with antithyroid drugs. The receptors here all came from a female donor with Graves disease.

The table lists this clonotype with many counts. V gene TRBV30 combines with J gene TRBJ2-7; no reliable D call. Germline assignment: CDR1 GTSNPN and CDR2 SVGIG (reference sequence). Trimming took 0 bases from V and 4 from J, leaving 4 bases between them. The CDR3 contains 11 residues. The CDR3 coding sequence is TGTGCCTGGAGTGTATATTACGAGCAGTACTTC. It codes for CAWSVYYEQYF.

As to this clonotype: A far larger clone is a single base away, which makes a read error likely. This rearrangement joins TRBV7-2 to TRBJ1-1, with unresolved D. CDR3 length: 14 residues. Germline CDR1 reads SGHTA; CDR2 reads FQGNSA. Written as DNA, the CDR3 is TGTGCCAGCAGCTTGGACTCAATAGTCACTGAAGCTTCCTTT. It is translated as CASSLDSIVTEASF.

At least ten counts were recorded for this clonotype. This rearrangement joins TRBV3-1 to TRBJ1-2, with no clear D. V was shortened by 4 bases and J by 8 bases, with 14 bases between the two germline ends. Per the germline V gene, CDR1 is LGHDT and CDR2 is YNNKEL (reference sequence). The CDR3 has 13 residues. The CDR3 here is CASSRRIGEGYTF. Written as DNA, the CDR3 is TGTGCCAGCAGCCGACGGATCGGGGAGGGCTACACCTTC.

The sample holds a few counts of this clonotype. The genes are TRBV28 and TRBJ2-1; 8 nucleotides match TRBD2. In germline, CDR1 is MDHEN, CDR2 SYDVKM. This CDR3 comprises 14 residues. V was clipped by 1 base and J by 12 bases; unmatched bases: 8. The DNA for the CDR3 is TGTGCCAGCAGTTTATTGGCCCTAGCGGGCGGGCAGTTCTTC. Translated, it gives CASSLLALAGGQFF.

This clonotype was observed once. CDR3: CATSEPLRRLFF. The CDR3, as DNA: TGTGCCACCAGTGAGCCTTTAAGGAGGCTGTTCTTC. This chain connects TRBV24-1 to TRBJ2-1, with D perhaps matching TRBD2 (5 bases). CDR1 and CDR2 (germline): KGHDR, SFDVKD. CDR3 length equals 12 residues. V was cut by 4 bases and J by 15 bases, with 15 bases left in between.

This clonotype was recorded a few times. The J gene is TRBJ1-3, the V gene TRBV12-3 or TRBV12-4; D not resolved. CDR3 length: 16 residues. Trimming removed 6 bases from V and 0 bases from J, with 15 bases in between. The CDR3 DNA reads TGTGCCAGCAGATACAAAGGCCCAAACTCTGGAAACACCATATATTTT. Its protein is CASRYKGPNSGNTIYF.

The chain combines TRBV7-9 with TRBJ2-7, with D perhaps TRBD1 (5 bases). The germline gives CDR1 SEHNR, CDR2 FQNEAQ (reference sequence). Trimming shortened V by 5 bases and J by 6 bases, and 11 bases separated the two germline ends. The CDR3 length is 12 residues. CDR3: CASSRTGSEQYF. The CDR3 DNA reads as TGTGCCAGCAGCCGTACAGGTAGCGAGCAGTACTTC.

This clonotype showed up just a few times. The chain joins TRBV5-1 to TRBJ2-6; D is perhaps TRBD2 (5 bases). CDR3 length: 19 residues. The germline V gene has CDR1 SGHRS and CDR2 YFSETQ. Trimming left V 4 bases short and J 0 bases short, with 20 bases between. This CDR3 reads CASSLLPTGSSSGANVLTF. DNA of the CDR3: TGCGCCAGCAGCCTCTTGCCAACGGGATCCAGCTCTGGGGCCAACGTCCTGACTTTC. Together with reference TRBV5-1 and TRBJ2-6, the CDR3 gives the full variable domain: KAGVTQTPRYLIKTRGQQVTLSCSPISGHRSVSWYQQTPGQGLQFLFEYFSETQRNKGNFPGRFSGRQFSNSRSEMNVSTLELGDSALYLCASSLLPTGSSSGANVLTFGAGSRLTVL.

This clonotype was seen once. One base away lies a much larger clone, so this may be a sequencing read error. The chain employs TRBV28 and TRBJ2-7; the D gene is possibly TRBD2 (6 bases). The CDR3 is 11 residues long. Germline CDR1 MDHEN, CDR2 SYDVKM. Trimming pared 10 bases from V and 3 bases from J, leaving 10 bases between. The CDR3 protein is CATDSGYEQYF. CDR3 nucleotides: TGTGCCACAGATAGCGGCTACGAGCAGTACTTC.

A few counts support this clonotype. Germline and junction disagree at one end, which may indicate a read error. CDR3 bases: TGTGCCAGCAGATCCGGGACAGGGGTGGATGGCTACGCCTTC. Translated: CASRSGTGVDGYAF. The V call is TRBV28, the J call TRBJ1-2; 10 bases line up with TRBD1. The CDR3 has 14 amino acids. Germline V gives CDR1 MDHEN, CDR2 SYDVKM.

The chain uses TRBV20-1 and TRBJ2-3; 7 positions agree with TRBD2. The V gene's germline CDR1 is DFQATT and CDR2 SNEGSKA (reference sequence). V shed 0 bases, J shed 3 bases, and the junction held 9 bases outside the gene matches. This CDR3 region has 16 residues. The CDR3 region has the DNA TGCAGTGCTAGAGATCCCATGGGGCGGGAGACAGATACGCAGTATTTT. It yields the protein CSARDPMGRETDTQYF.

This chain connects TRBV19 to TRBJ1-5; tentatively, D is TRBD1 (5 bases). Trimming pared 5 bases from V and 5 bases from J, leaving 10 bases between. The CDR3 covers 13 residues. Germline V gives CDR1 LNHDA, CDR2 SQIVND (reference sequence). The CDR3 region is CASSPDIYQPQHF. In nucleotides, the CDR3 is TGTGCCAGTAGTCCGGACATTTATCAGCCCCAGCATTTT.

In this sample, this clonotype turned up many times. This CDR3 reads CATSTHRATNEKLFF. Written as DNA, the CDR3 is TGTGCCACCAGCACCCACAGAGCAACTAATGAAAAACTGTTTTTT. V and J are TRBV15 and TRBJ1-4; D unresolved. CDR1 is LNHNV and CDR2 is YYDKDF in the germline V gene (reference sequence). The V end lost 4 bases, the J end lost 0 bases, and 9 bases lay between the germline ends. CDR3 size: 15 residues.

This clonotype was picked up one time. The gene calls are TRBV29-1 and TRBJ2-6, with 11 bases that match TRBD1. Germline V lookup: CDR1 SQVTM, CDR2 ANQGSEA. This CDR3 comprises 15 residues. V gave up 6 bases and J gave up 4 bases; unmatched junction bases: 5. In DNA, the CDR3 is TGCAGCGTCCAAGGACAGGGGGCAGGGGCCAACGTCCTGACTTTC. Its translation is CSVQGQGAGANVLTF.

The chain is built from TRBV6-1 and TRBJ2-5, with 9 bases aligning to TRBD1. CDR1 and CDR2 (germline): MNHNS, SASEGT. This CDR3 spans 15 amino acids. The V gene end was trimmed by 6 bases and the J gene end by 4 bases; junction bases not matched to a gene: 9. The CDR3 nucleotides read TGTGCCAGCAGACTCTACAGGGGGCGGGGAGAGACCCAGTACTTC. This codes for CASRLYRGRGETQYF.

This clonotype has a handful of counts. The chain joins TRBV11-2 to TRBJ2-2, with 10 bases aligning to TRBD2. Trimming at V came to 2 bases and at J to 8 bases, leaving 17 bases not matched to a gene. Germline CDR1 and CDR2: SGHAT and FQNNGV. The CDR3 consists of 19 residues. In DNA, the CDR3 is TGTGCCAGCAGCTTATTGAGCGGGAGGGCCCTGGGATCTGCGGGGGAGCTGTTTTTT. Translated: CASSLLSGRALGSAGELFF. Filled out from reference TRBV11-2 and TRBJ2-2, the complete variable domain reads EAGVAQSPRYKIIEKRQSVAFWCNPISGHATLYWYQQILGQGPKLLIQFQNNGVVDDSQLPKDRFSAERLKGVDSTLKIQPAKLEDSAVYLCASSLLSGRALGSAGELFFGEGSRLTVL.

This chain links TRBV5-1 with TRBJ2-7; D perhaps matches TRBD1 (5 bases). This CDR3 contains 14 residues. Germline values: CDR1 SGHRS, CDR2 YFSETQ. The ends were cut back, 1 base at V and 4 bases at J, with 12 bases in the middle. This CDR3 is CASSLQGTSYEQYF. DNA for the CDR3: TGCGCCAGCAGCTTGCAGGGTACCTCGTACGAGCAGTACTTC.

This clonotype was seen more than once but under ten times. The genes are TRBV7-9 and TRBJ2-7; 9 bases map to TRBD1. The V gene end was trimmed by 5 bases and the J gene end by 4 bases; junction bases not matched to a gene: 9. Germline V lookup: CDR1 SEHNR, CDR2 FQNEAQ (reference sequence). This CDR3 is 15 amino acids long. The CDR3 region has the DNA TGTGCCAGCAGCCAATACGGGACAGGGAGATACGAGCAGTACTTC. Residues: CASSQYGTGRYEQYF. Looking up the rest from reference TRBV7-9 and TRBJ2-7 gives the full variable domain: DTGVSQNPRHKITKRGQNVTFRCDPISEHNRLYWYRQTLGQGPEFLTYFQNEAQLEKSRLLSDRFSAERPKGSFSTLEIQRTEQGDSAMYLCASSQYGTGRYEQYFGPGTRLTVT.